Below, 10 T cell receptor beta chains from the same sample are listed, as sequenced in a study of T cell responses to AZD1222 COVID-19 vaccine. The method was immunoSEQ multiplex PCR; TCRdb's version includes in-frame clones alone and lacks a portion of them. The data hold about 100,000 clones, with 88% observed a single time. The sample in question was peripheral blood, obtained on day 0 of AZD1222 vaccination. Every receptor here comes from an adult in good health.

CDR3 protein: CASRDGGAGQPQHF. The CDR3 DNA reads as TGTGCCAGCAGGGACGGGGGCGCAGGTCAGCCCCAGCATTTT. V gene TRBV6-6 combines with J gene TRBJ1-5; the D gene is possibly TRBD1 (6 bases). The CDR3 is 14 amino acids. Germline lookup yields CDR1 MNHNY and CDR2 SVGAGI (reference sequence). The ends were cut back, 6 bases at V and 6 bases at J, with 15 bases in the middle.

This sequence joins TRBV7-2 and TRBJ2-5; 11 bases match TRBD2. Germline V CDR1 and CDR2: SGHTA, FQGNSA. The CDR3 length is 15 residues. V was pared by 1 base and J by 5 bases, with 3 bases of the junction left unmatched. The CDR3 DNA is TGTGCCAGCAGCTTAGGAGTAGCGGGAGGGGAGACCCAGTACTTC. Translation gives CASSLGVAGGETQYF.

The V call is TRBV7-2, the J call TRBJ1-1; D gene unclear. V dropped 0 bases and J dropped 0 bases, with 5 bases sitting between them. The CDR3 is made up of 14 amino acids. The germline V gene encodes CDR1 SGHTA and CDR2 FQGNSA. CDR3 sequence reads: CASSLANVNTEAFF. DNA for the CDR3: TGTGCCAGCAGCTTAGCGAACGTGAACACTGAAGCTTTCTTT.

The count of this clone is one. This chain uses TRBV28 with TRBJ2-7; 9 bases are a match to TRBD2. The CDR3 runs to 16 residues. V lost 6 bases and J lost 5; bases outside the gene matches: 14. Germline V gene data show CDR1 as MDHEN and CDR2 as SYDVKM. CDR3 nucleotides: TGTGCCAGCAGGACGCCTAGCGGGATTTCAAGCCACGAGCAGTACTTC. Amino acid sequence: CASRTPSGISSHEQYF.

This rearrangement joins TRBV27 to TRBJ1-2; 12 bases are shared with TRBD1. This CDR3 is 15 amino acids long. Germline trimming cut 6 bases from V and 4 bases from J; bases unmatched to any gene: 6. Germline-derived CDR1 and CDR2 are MNHEY and SMNVEV (reference sequence). CDR3 in amino acids: CASRVGTGGAYGYTF. CDR3 DNA sequence: TGTGCCAGCAGAGTCGGGACAGGGGGCGCCTATGGCTACACCTTC.

This clone was counted only a few times. The rearrangement links TRBV6-5 to TRBJ1-6, with 7 nucleotides matching TRBD1. V lost 5 bases, J lost 8 bases, and 6 bases stayed unmatched. The CDR3 totals 14 residues. Germline loops: CDR1 MNHEY, CDR2 SVGAGI. The CDR3 DNA reads as TGTGCCAGCAGTACTACAGGGGACTATTCACCCCTCCACTTT. Translating it yields CASSTTGDYSPLHF.

This clone was recorded once. The chain uses TRBV7-6 and TRBJ1-4, with D perhaps matching TRBD1 (6 bases). With 4 bases removed from V and 2 bases from J, the gap between germline ends came to 11 bases. This CDR3 contains 15 residues. Looked up from germline, CDR1 is SGHVS and CDR2 is FNYEAQ. The CDR3 loop is CASSSHRATNEKLFF. The CDR3 coding sequence is TGTGCCAGCAGCTCTCACAGGGCCACTAATGAAAAACTGTTTTTT.

The chain carries TRBV19 and TRBJ1-5, with unresolved D. V lost 7 bases and J lost 8, with 9 bases in between. Germline-derived CDR1 and CDR2 are LNHDA and SQIVND (reference sequence). CDR3 size: 11 residues. The CDR3 DNA is TGTGCCAGTAATCTCGGGAAGCCCCAGCATTTT. Residues: CASNLGKPQHF.

The chain couples TRBV14 to TRBJ2-1; D gene uncertain. Germline loops: CDR1 SGHDN, CDR2 FVKESK. Trimming shortened V by 2 bases and J by 9 bases, and 17 bases separated the two germline ends. The CDR3 covers 15 residues. The CDR3 spells CASSQLTLRFGEQFF. In DNA form, the CDR3 reads TGTGCCAGCAGCCAACTGACCTTGAGGTTTGGTGAGCAGTTCTTC.

This clone was seen a single time. The chain carries TRBV12-5 and TRBJ2-2; D may correspond to TRBD1 or TRBD2 (5 bases each). The germline CDR1 and CDR2 sequences are LGHNT and FRNRAP. The CDR3 totals 19 residues. V lost 5 bases and J 5 bases, leaving 27 bases between the germline ends. Here the CDR3 DNA reads TGTGCTAGTGGTCTAGCCCTGGGGCGGACGGGCTATAGGACCGGGGAGCTGTTTTTT. Protein sequence: CASGLALGRTGYRTGELFF.